The sample holds a few counts of the clone carrying this TCR beta chain. The data stem from a study of blood T cell repertoires in COVID-19. The wider study: Researchers got acute and convalescent COVID-19 samples from the United States, Italy and Spain.

Libraries were prepared by immunoSEQ multiplex PCR; TCRdb keeps only in-frame clonotypes and omits some of them. The table includes some 270,000 clones, around 90% detected once. Germline values: CDR1 LGHNA, CDR2 YNFKEQ. With 1 base removed from V and 8 bases from J, the gap between germline ends came to 15 bases. This CDR3 comprises 15 residues. The TCR comes from a woman in her forties who had been exposed to COVID-19. Specimen: PBMCs or T cells enriched from blood (not recorded which). This chain connects TRBV4-2 to TRBJ1-5; D is undetermined. This CDR3 reads CASSQASETGEPQHF. The CDR3 DNA is TGTGCCAGCAGCCAAGCTTCGGAGACCGGGGAGCCCCAGCATTTT.